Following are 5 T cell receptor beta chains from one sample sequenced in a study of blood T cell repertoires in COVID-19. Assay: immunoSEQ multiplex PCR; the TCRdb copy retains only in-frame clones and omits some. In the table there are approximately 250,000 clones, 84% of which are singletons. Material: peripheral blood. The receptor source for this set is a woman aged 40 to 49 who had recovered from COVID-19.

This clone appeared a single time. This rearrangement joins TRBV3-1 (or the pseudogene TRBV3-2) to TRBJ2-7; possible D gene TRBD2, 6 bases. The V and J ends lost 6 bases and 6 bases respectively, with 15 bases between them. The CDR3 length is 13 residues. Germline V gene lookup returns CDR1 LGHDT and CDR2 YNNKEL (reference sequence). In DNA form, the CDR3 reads TGTGCCAGCAGTGCGTCGCGGGAAGGCGAGCAGTACTTC. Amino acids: CASSASREGEQYF.

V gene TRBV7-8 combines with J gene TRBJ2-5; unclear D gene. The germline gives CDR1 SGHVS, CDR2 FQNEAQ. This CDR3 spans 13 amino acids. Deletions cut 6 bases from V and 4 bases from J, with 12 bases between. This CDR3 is CASSLLLRETQYF. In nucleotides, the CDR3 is TGTGCCAGCAGTCTACTGTTGAGAGAGACCCAGTACTTC. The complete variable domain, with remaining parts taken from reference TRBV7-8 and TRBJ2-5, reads GAGVSQSPRYKVAKRGQDVALRCDPISGHVSLFWYQQALGQGPEFLTYFQNEAQLDKSGLPSDRFFAERPEGSVSTLKIQRTQQEDSAVYLCASSLLLRETQYFGPGTRLLVL.

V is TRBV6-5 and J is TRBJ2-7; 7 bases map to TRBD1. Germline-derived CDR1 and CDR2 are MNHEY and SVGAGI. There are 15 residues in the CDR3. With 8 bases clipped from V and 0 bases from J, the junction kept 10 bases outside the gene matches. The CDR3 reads CASAQGDSSSYEQYF. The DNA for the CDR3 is TGTGCCAGCGCCCAGGGGGATTCGAGCTCCTACGAGCAGTACTTC.

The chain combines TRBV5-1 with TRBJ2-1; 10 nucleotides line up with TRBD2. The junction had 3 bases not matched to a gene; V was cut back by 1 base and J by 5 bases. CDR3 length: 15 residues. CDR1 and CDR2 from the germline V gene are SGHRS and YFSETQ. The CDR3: CASSLTSGAHNEQFF. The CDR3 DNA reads TGCGCCAGCAGCTTGACTAGCGGGGCCCACAATGAGCAGTTCTTC.

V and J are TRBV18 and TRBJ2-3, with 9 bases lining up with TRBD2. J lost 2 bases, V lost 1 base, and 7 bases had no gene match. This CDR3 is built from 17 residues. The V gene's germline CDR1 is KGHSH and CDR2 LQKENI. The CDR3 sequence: CASSPQYIAGDTDTQYF. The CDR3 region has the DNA TGTGCCAGCTCACCACAGTATATAGCGGGGGACACAGATACGCAGTATTTT. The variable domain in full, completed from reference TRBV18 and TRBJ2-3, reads NAGVMQNPRHLVRRRGQEARLRCSPMKGHSHVYWYRQLPEEGLKFMVYLQKENIIDESGMPKERFSAEFPKEGPSILRIQQVVRGDSAAYFCASSPQYIAGDTDTQYFGPGTRLTVL.